This is a list of T cell receptor beta chains from one sample in a study of T cell responses to AZD1222 COVID-19 vaccine. Data came from immunoSEQ multiplex PCR; TCRdb stores just in-frame clones and leaves some out. The sample lists 120,000 or so clones, 80% to 95% occurring once. The source was peripheral blood, collected on day 0 of AZD1222 vaccination. The receptor source for this set is an adult in good health. Both conserved end residues are part of each CDR3. Fields, in order: V gene, CDR3 protein.

v_gene: TRBV5-6; CDR3aa: CASSVYAGSYNSPLHF
v_gene: TRBV5-1; CDR3aa: CASSLGPLEGDTQYF
v_gene: TRBV7-9; CDR3aa: CASSPAGPNTEAFF
v_gene: TRBV6-1; CDR3aa: CASSELAGLNGELFF
v_gene: TRBV7-8; CDR3aa: CASSLLGKGEQYF
v_gene: TRBV12-5; CDR3aa: CASGRDSSGNTIYF
v_gene: TRBV19; CDR3aa: CATRGGTGSANSPLHF
v_gene: TRBV11-3; CDR3aa: CASSLGGGRSDTQYF
v_gene: TRBV19; CDR3aa: CASSLGGTYYEQYF
v_gene: TRBV5-1; CDR3aa: CASSLFVEGEQFF
v_gene: TRBV19; CDR3aa: CASSISHRGRDIQYF
v_gene: TRBV10-3; CDR3aa: CAISLTELNTGELFF
v_gene: TRBV29-1; CDR3aa: CSVEVTKAASYEQYF
v_gene: TRBV30; CDR3aa: CAWSTGTALFF
v_gene: TRBV7-9; CDR3aa: CASSLVGSGGSIAYNEQFF
v_gene: TRBV28; CDR3aa: CASSLGQRISTDTQYF
v_gene: TRBV27; CDR3aa: CASSKSGTSGGATNTQYF
v_gene: TRBV28; CDR3aa: CASSTGAGGNTIYF
v_gene: TRBV7-9; CDR3aa: CASSLSTSGGLQETQYF
v_gene: TRBV19; CDR3aa: CASSIGGETQYF
v_gene: TRBV3-1/TRBV3-2; CDR3aa: CASSRRGVAGALTTSTDTQYF
v_gene: TRBV11-3; CDR3aa: CASSPRPSSGNTIYF
v_gene: TRBV4-1; CDR3aa: CASSQVGQLTYEQYF
v_gene: TRBV5-4; CDR3aa: CASSLMSYEQYF
v_gene: TRBV11-3; CDR3aa: CASSLVLGGSYEQYF
v_gene: TRBV19; CDR3aa: CASSIQGSRITEAFF
v_gene: TRBV30; CDR3aa: CAWRKGSNQPQHF
v_gene: TRBV28; CDR3aa: CASSSAGTGISYEQYF
v_gene: TRBV5-1; CDR3aa: CASSLGTGSSYEQYF
v_gene: TRBV6-5; CDR3aa: CASSFGQAYEQYF
v_gene: TRBV19; CDR3aa: CASSIWERNGYTF
v_gene: TRBV30; CDR3aa: CAWSAGQGGNEQFF
v_gene: TRBV28; CDR3aa: CASSLVWSQPQHF
v_gene: TRBV6-1; CDR3aa: CASGAVRTAMNTEAFF
v_gene: TRBV7-9; CDR3aa: CASSLGTGYDQPQHF
v_gene: TRBV5-1; CDR3aa: CASSLGAGSGEKLFF
v_gene: TRBV19; CDR3aa: CASSGGGFYEQYF
v_gene: TRBV7-9; CDR3aa: CASSATTRGSNEKLFF
v_gene: TRBV5-7; CDR3aa: CASRQGTSGGLDF
v_gene: TRBV4-2; CDR3aa: CASSQDRGGSTDTQYF
v_gene: TRBV19; CDR3aa: CASSIRTLDTEAFF
v_gene: TRBV7-2; CDR3aa: CASSLVGDLSPQHF
v_gene: TRBV12-5; CDR3aa: CASATGQGAQGNQPQHF
v_gene: TRBV6-1; CDR3aa: CASSERPDSLNQPQHF
v_gene: TRBV5-6; CDR3aa: CASSLPGQGSYNEQFF
v_gene: TRBV6-4; CDR3aa: CASSDTSGLAVNEQFF
v_gene: TRBV18; CDR3aa: CASSPRAGGSYEQYF
v_gene: TRBV10-1; CDR3aa: CASSSYPWTGVKNTEAFF
v_gene: TRBV7-9; CDR3aa: CASSLASGDVGSTEAFF
v_gene: TRBV28; CDR3aa: CASSLSPGQGASEAFF
v_gene: TRBV7-9; CDR3aa: CASSLDSGANEQFF
v_gene: TRBV30; CDR3aa: CAWSGDRVNYGYTF
v_gene: TRBV19; CDR3aa: CASNSVAGGGQPQHF